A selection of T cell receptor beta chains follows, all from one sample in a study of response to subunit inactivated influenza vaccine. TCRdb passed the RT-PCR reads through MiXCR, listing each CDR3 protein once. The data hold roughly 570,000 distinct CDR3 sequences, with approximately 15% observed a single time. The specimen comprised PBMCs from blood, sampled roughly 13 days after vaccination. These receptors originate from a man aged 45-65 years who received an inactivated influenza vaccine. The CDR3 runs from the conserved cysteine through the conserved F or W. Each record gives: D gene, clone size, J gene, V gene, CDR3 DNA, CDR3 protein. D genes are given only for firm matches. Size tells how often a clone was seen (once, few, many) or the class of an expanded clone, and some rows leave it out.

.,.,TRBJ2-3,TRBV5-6,TGTGCCAGCAGCTTGGAACCGGCTCTCACAGATACGCAGTATTTT,CASSLEPALTDTQYF
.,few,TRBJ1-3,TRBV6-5,TGTGCCAGCAGTTACTCGTGGGGAGGTGGAAACACCATATATTTT,CASSYSWGGGNTIYF
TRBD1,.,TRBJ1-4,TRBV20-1,TGCAGTGCTAGAGTTCAGGGGGCAAAAAAACTGTTTTTT,CSARVQGAKKLFF
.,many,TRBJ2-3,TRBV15,TGTGCCACCAGCAGAGATATTGGGGGCACAGATACGCAGTATTTT,CATSRDIGGTDTQYF
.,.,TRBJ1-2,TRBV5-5,TGTGCCAGCAGCTTGCACGGGAACTATGGCTACACCTTC,CASSLHGNYGYTF
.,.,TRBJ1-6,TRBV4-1,TGCGCCAGCAGCCAAGATTCGAGGGGACATAATTCACCCCTCCACTTT,CASSQDSRGHNSPLHF
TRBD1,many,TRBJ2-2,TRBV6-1,TGTGCCAGCAGCTCGGGACAGGGCCCCGGGGAGCTGTTTTTT,CASSSGQGPGELFF
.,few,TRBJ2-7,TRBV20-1,TGCAGTGCTTCACCTGCCCCCTACGAGCAGTACTTC,CSASPAPYEQYF
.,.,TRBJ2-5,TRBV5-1,TGCGCCAGCAGCTTTGGGGCGGAAGAGACCCAGTACTTC,CASSFGAEETQYF
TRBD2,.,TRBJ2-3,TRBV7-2,TGTGCCAGCAGTACTAGCGGGGGGTTCGGCACAGATACGCAGTATTTT,CASSTSGGFGTDTQYF
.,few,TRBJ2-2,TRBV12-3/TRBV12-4,TGTGCCAGCAGTTTAAAAGGAGCCGGGGCCGGGGAGCTGTTTTTT,CASSLKGAGAGELFF
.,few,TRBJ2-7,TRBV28,TGTGCCAGCAGTTTGGGTGATGCGCAGTACTTC,CASSLGDAQYF